Shown below are 10 T cell receptor beta chains from a single sample sequenced in a study of blood T cell repertoires in COVID-19. Some clones are missing from TCRdb's copy, which holds only in-frame ones; the method was immunoSEQ multiplex PCR. The sample lists more than 150,000 clones, approximately 84% occurring once. The sequenced material came from PBMCs or T cells enriched from blood (not recorded which). The receptors stem from a woman between 45 and 60 years old who had recovered from COVID-19.

The rearrangement links TRBV18 to TRBJ2-5; D is undetermined. Germline CDR1 KGHSH, CDR2 LQKENI. This CDR3 is built from 13 residues. The V and J ends lost 4 bases and 1 base respectively, with 7 bases between them. As DNA, the CDR3 is TGTGCCAGCTCACAGCTTGCCCAAGAGACCCAGTACTTC. Translating gives CASSQLAQETQYF.

The V and J genes are TRBV5-4 and TRBJ2-1; D may be TRBD2 (5 bases). This CDR3 has 13 amino acids. Per the germline V gene, CDR1 is SGHNT and CDR2 is YYREEE (reference sequence). The germline V and J ends were trimmed by 6 bases and 3 bases, with 10 bases remaining between them. CDR3 residues: CASKLGGYNEQFF. In DNA form, the CDR3 reads TGTGCCAGCAAGCTAGGAGGCTACAATGAGCAGTTCTTC.

This clone occurred a few times. The sample holds other DNA sequences that translate to the same CDR3. This chain links TRBV11-3 with TRBJ2-7; 9 nucleotides line up with TRBD2. Per the germline V gene, CDR1 is SGHNT and CDR2 is YENEEA. The CDR3 covers 14 residues. J gave up 0 bases and V 5 bases, and 2 bases lay outside the gene matches. The CDR3, as DNA: TGTGCCAGCAGCCCGACTAGCGGCTCCTACGAGCAGTACTTC. Translation gives CASSPTSGSYEQYF.

Concerning this clone itself: Other DNA sequences in the same sample also yield this CDR3. V gene TRBV24-1 combines with J gene TRBJ1-5; no reliable D call. V was shortened by 7 bases and J by 4 bases, with 10 bases between the two germline ends. Germline loops: CDR1 KGHDR, CDR2 SFDVKD. CDR3 size: 13 residues. As DNA, the CDR3 is TGTGCCACCAGCGGAGGAGGGAATCAGCCCCAGCATTTT. It yields the protein CATSGGGNQPQHF.

This chain connects TRBV28 to TRBJ1-1; D might be TRBD1 (6 bases). The CDR3 runs 13 residues. V dropped 7 bases and J dropped 2 bases, with 11 bases sitting between them. Germline values: CDR1 MDHEN, CDR2 SYDVKM. The CDR3 protein is CASTPGHNTEAFF. CDR3 DNA: TGTGCCAGCACCCCGGGACATAACACTGAAGCTTTCTTT.

The V gene is TRBV7-8, the J gene TRBJ2-3; a possible D gene is TRBD2 (5 bases). The CDR3 has 16 amino acids. Between the trimmed V and J ends, which lost 3 bases and 1 base, there was a span of 14 bases. Germline V gene sequence: CDR1 SGHVS, CDR2 FQNEAQ. CDR3 in amino acids: CASSFGSRAGTDTQYF. In nucleotides, the CDR3 is TGTGCCAGCAGCTTTGGGTCCCGAGCGGGCACAGATACGCAGTATTTT.

This clone was observed a single time. The chain employs TRBV19 and TRBJ1-1, with D uncertain. V was cut by 7 bases and J by 4 bases, with 13 bases left in between. Germline CDR1 LNHDA, CDR2 SQIVND (reference sequence). The CDR3 extends over 13 amino acids. The CDR3 DNA reads as TGTGCCAGTAACCAAGGGAGGGTCACTGAAGCTTTCTTT. Residues: CASNQGRVTEAFF. Drawing the rest from reference TRBV19 and TRBJ1-1, the complete variable domain is DGGITQSPKYLFRKEGQNVTLSCEQNLNHDAMYWYRQDPGQGLRLIYYSQIVNDFQKGDIAEGYSVSREKKESFPLTVTSAQKNPTAFYLCASNQGRVTEAFFGQGTRLTVV.

This clone showed up just a few times. One end of the junction does not line up with germline, which may come from a read error. The chain joins TRBV7-7 to TRBJ2-7; 7 nucleotides align to TRBD1. CDR1 SSHAT and CDR2 FNYEAQ come from the germline V gene (reference sequence). The CDR3 totals 13 residues. The CDR3 nucleotides are TGTGCTAGCAGCCGTGACAGGGCGCTCGAGCAGTACTTC. Translated: CASSRDRALEQYF.

The CDR3 loop reads CASSIEPGHPYEQYF. In DNA, the CDR3 is TGTGCCAGCAGCATAGAACCGGGACACCCCTACGAGCAGTACTTC. The rearrangement joins TRBV5-4 to TRBJ2-7; tentative D call: TRBD1 (6 bases). V was shortened by 4 bases and J by 2 bases, with 16 bases between the two germline ends. The CDR3 sequence is 15 residues long. Germline V gene sequence: CDR1 SGHNT, CDR2 YYREEE (reference sequence).

This clone was counted many times. The chain's CDR3 is CASSERLAGDGELFF. DNA for the CDR3: TGTGCCAGCAGTGAACGACTAGCGGGGGACGGGGAGCTGTTTTTT. V is TRBV6-4 and J is TRBJ2-2, with 12 nucleotides matching TRBD2. The CDR3 has 15 residues. Germline CDR1 is MRHNA and CDR2 is SNTAGT. Trimming removed 3 bases from V and 7 bases from J; junction bases left unmatched: 3.